The sequence of this TCR beta chain was determined in a study of T cell repertoires in ileal Crohn's disease. Here immunoSEQ multiplex PCR was the method, and the copy in TCRdb shows in-frame clones only, minus some. The sample holds some 10,000 clones, over 60% seen once. Time point defined: neoterminal ileum biopsy at postoperative endoscopy, about 6 months after surgery. Looked up from germline, CDR1 is MGHRA and CDR2 is YSYEKL. CDR3 length equals 15 residues. The junction had 7 bases not matched to a gene; V was cut back by 0 bases and J by 5 bases. The sequencing input was ileal tissue. This receptor was identified in an adult with Crohn's disease. The chain carries TRBV4-1 and TRBJ2-7, with TRBD1 matching over 7 bases. The CDR3 reads CASSQDGPGGNEQYF. The DNA for the CDR3 is TGCGCCAGCAGCCAAGATGGTCCAGGGGGTAACGAGCAGTACTTC.